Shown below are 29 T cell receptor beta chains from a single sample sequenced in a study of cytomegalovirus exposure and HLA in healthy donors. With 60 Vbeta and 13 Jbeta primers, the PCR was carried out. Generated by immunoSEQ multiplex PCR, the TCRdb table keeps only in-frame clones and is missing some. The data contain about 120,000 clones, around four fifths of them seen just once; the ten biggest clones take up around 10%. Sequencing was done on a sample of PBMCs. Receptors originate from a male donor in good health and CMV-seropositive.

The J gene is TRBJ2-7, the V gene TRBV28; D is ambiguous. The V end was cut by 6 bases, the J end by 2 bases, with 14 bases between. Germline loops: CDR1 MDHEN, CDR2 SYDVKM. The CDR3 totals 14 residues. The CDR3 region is CASRGAPNTYEQYF. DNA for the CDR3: TGTGCCAGCAGAGGAGCTCCAAATACCTACGAGCAGTACTTC.

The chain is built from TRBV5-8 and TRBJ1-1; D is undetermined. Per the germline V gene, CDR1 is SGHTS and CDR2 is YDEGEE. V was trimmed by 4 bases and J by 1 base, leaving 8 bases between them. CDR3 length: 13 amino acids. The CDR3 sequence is CASSEARNTEAFF. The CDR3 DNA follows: TGTGCCAGCAGCGAGGCCAGGAACACTGAAGCTTTCTTT.

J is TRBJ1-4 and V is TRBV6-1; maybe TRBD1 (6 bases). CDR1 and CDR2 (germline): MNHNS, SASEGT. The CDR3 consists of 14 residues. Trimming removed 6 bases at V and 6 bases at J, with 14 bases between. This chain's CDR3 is CASRAGARYEKLFF. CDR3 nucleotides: TGTGCCAGCAGGGCAGGGGCGCGGTATGAAAAACTGTTTTTT.

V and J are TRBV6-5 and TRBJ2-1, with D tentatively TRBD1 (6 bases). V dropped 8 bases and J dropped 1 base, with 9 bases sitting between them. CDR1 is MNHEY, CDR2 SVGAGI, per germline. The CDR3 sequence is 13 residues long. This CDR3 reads CASADRSYNEQFF. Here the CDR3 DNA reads TGTGCCAGCGCGGACAGATCCTACAATGAGCAGTTCTTC.

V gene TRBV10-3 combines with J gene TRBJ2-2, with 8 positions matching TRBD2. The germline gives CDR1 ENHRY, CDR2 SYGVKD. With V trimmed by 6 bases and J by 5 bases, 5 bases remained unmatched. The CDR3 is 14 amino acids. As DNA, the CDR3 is TGTGCCATCAGAAATAGCGGGACAACCGGGGAGCTGTTTTTT. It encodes CAIRNSGTTGELFF.

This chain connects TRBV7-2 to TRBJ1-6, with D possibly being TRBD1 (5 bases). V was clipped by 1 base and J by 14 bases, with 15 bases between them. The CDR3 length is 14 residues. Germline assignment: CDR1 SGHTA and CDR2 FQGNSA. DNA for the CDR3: TGTGCCAGCAGCTTAGAGGGGTGGGGCGGGACCCTCCACTTT. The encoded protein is CASSLEGWGGTLHF.

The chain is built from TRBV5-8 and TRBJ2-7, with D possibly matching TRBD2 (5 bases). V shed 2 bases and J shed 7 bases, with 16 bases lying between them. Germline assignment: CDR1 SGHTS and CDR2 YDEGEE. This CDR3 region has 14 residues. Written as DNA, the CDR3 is TGTGCCAGCAGCTTTAGGACGGAGGACGAAGAGCAGTACTTC. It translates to CASSFRTEDEEQYF.

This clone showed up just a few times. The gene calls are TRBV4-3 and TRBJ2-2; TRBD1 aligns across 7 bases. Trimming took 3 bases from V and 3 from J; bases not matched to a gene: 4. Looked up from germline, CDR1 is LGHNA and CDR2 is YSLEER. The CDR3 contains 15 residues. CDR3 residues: CASSHLGTDTGELFF. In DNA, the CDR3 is TGCGCCAGCAGCCATCTCGGGACAGACACCGGGGAGCTGTTTTTT.

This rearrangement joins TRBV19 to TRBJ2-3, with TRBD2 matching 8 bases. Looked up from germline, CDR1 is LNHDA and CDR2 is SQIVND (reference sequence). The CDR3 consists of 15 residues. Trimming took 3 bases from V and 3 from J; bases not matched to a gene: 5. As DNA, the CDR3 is TGTGCCAGTAGTATTTTCGGGGGGGCAACAGATACGCAGTATTTT. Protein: CASSIFGGATDTQYF.

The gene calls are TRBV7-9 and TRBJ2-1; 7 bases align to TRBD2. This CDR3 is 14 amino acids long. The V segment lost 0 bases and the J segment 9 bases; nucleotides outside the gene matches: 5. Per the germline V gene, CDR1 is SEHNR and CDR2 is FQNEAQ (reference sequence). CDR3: CASSLAGEGLEQFF. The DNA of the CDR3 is TGTGCCAGCAGCTTAGCGGGGGAGGGCCTTGAGCAGTTCTTC.

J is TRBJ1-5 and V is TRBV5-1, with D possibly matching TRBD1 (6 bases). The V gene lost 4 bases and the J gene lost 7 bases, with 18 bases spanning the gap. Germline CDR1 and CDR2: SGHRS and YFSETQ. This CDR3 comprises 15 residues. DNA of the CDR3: TGCGCCAGCAGCCCCTCGGGGGGCGGAAAGCAGCCCCAGCATTTT. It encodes CASSPSGGGKQPQHF.

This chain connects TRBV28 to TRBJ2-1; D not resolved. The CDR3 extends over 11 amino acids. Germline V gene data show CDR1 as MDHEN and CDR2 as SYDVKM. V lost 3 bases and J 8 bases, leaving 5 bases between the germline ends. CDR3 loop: CASSFVDEQFF. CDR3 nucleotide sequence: TGTGCCAGCAGTTTTGTCGATGAGCAGTTCTTC.

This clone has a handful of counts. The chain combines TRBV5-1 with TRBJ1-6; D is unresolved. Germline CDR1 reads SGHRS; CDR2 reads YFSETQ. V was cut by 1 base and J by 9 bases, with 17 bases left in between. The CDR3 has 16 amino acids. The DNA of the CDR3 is TGCGCCAGCAGCTTGCAAGAGGGTAACCGGGGTTCACCCCTCCACTTT. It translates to CASSLQEGNRGSPLHF.

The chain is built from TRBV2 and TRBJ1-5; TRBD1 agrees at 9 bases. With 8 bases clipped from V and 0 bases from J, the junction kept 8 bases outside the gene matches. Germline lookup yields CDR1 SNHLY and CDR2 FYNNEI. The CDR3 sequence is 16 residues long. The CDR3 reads CASSLDRGYSNQPQHF. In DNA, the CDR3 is TGTGCCAGCTCTTTGGACAGGGGATATAGCAATCAGCCCCAGCATTTT.

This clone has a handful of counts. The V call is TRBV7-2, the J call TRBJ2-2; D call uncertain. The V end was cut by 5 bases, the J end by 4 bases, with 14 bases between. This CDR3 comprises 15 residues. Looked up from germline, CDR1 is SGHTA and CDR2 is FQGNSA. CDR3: CASSQSGWFTGELFF. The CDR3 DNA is TGTGCCAGCAGCCAATCCGGGTGGTTCACCGGGGAGCTGTTTTTT.

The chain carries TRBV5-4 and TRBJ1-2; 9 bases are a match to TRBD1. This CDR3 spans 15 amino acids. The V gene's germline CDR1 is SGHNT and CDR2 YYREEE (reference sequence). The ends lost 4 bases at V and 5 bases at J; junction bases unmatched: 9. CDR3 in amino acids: CASSGSGTGTYGYTF. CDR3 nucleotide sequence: TGTGCCAGCAGCGGATCCGGGACAGGGACTTATGGCTACACCTTC.

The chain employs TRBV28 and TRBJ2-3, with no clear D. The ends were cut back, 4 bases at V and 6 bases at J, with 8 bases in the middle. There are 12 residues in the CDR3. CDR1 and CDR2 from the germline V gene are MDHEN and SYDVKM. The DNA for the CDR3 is TGTGCCAGCAGTTCTAACGGGGATACGCAGTATTTT. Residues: CASSSNGDTQYF.

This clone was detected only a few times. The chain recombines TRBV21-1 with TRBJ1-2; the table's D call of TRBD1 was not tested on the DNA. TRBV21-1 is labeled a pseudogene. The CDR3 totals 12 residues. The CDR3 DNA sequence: TGTGCCCGACCGGACAGGGTTTGTGGCTACACCTTC. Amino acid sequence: CARPDRVCGYTF.

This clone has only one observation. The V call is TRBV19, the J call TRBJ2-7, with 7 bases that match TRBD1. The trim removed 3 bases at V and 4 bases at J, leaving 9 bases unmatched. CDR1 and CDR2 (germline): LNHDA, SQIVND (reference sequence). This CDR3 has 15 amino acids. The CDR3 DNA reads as TGTGCCAGTAGTATCACGCCGGGACAGCGTTACGAGCAGTACTTC. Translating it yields CASSITPGQRYEQYF.

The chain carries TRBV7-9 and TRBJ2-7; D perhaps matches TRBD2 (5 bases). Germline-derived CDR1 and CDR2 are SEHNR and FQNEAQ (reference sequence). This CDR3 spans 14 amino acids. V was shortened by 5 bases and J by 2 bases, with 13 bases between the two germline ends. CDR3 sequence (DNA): TGTGCCAGCAGCCCCGACACCGGGACCTACGAGCAGTACTTC. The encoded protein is CASSPDTGTYEQYF.

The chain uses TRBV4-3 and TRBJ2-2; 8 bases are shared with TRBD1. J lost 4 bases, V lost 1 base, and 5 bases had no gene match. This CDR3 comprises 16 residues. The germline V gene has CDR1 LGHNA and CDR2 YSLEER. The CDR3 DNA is TGCGCCAGCAGCCAAGCAGACAGGGGCCTCACCGGGGAGCTGTTTTTT. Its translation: CASSQADRGLTGELFF.

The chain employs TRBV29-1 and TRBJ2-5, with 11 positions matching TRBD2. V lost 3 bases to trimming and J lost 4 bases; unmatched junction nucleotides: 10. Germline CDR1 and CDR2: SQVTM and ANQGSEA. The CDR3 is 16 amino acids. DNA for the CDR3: TGCAGCGTTGATATGAGTAGCGGGAGGGCCGCAGAGACCCAGTACTTC. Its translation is CSVDMSSGRAAETQYF.

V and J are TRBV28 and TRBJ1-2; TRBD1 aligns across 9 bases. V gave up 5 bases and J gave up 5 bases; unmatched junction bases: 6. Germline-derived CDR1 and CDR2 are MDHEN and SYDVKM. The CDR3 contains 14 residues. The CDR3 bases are TGTGCCAGCAGTATAGGGGGGACAGGGTATGGCTACACCTTC. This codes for CASSIGGTGYGYTF.

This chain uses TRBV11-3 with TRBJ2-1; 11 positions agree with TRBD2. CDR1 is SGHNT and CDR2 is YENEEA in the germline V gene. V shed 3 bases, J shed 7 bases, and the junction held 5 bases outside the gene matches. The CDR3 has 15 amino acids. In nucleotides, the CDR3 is TGTGCCAGCAGCTTCGGGACTAGCGGCGCTAATGAGCAGTTCTTC. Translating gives CASSFGTSGANEQFF.

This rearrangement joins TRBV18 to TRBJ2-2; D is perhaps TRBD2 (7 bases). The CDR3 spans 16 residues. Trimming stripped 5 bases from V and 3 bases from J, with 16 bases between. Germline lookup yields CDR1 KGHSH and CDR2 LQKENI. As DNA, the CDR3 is TGTGCCAGCTCATACGGACGGGGGGCGGACACCGGGGAGCTGTTTTTT. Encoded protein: CASSYGRGADTGELFF.

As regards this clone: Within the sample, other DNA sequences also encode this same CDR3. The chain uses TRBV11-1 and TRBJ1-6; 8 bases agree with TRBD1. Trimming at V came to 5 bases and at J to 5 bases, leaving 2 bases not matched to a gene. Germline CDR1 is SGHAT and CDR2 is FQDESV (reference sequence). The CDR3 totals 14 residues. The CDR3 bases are TGTGCCAGCAGCCGGACAGGGAATAATTCACCCCTCCACTTT. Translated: CASSRTGNNSPLHF. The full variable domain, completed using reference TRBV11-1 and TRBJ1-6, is EAEVAQSPRYKITEKSQAVAFWCDPISGHATLYWYRQILGQGPELLVQFQDESVVDDSQLPKDRFSAERLKGVDSTLKIQPAELGDSAMYLCASSRTGNNSPLHFGNGTRLTVT.

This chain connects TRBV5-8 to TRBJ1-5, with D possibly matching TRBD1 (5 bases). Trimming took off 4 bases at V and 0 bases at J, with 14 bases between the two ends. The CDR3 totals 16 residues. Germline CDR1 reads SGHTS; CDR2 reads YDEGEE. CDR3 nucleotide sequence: TGTGCCAGCAGCCCAGGGACTCCCGATAGCAATCAGCCCCAGCATTTT. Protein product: CASSPGTPDSNQPQHF.

DNA of the CDR3: TGTGCCAGCAGCCTACAGGGGGCTAGGGGCTACACCTTC. Protein product: CASSLQGARGYTF. The chain employs TRBV7-9 and TRBJ1-2; 9 bases agree with TRBD1. Losses at the gene ends were 5 bases for V and 8 bases for J; bases not matched to a gene: 6. Looked up from germline, CDR1 is SEHNR and CDR2 is FQNEAQ (reference sequence). There are 13 residues in the CDR3.

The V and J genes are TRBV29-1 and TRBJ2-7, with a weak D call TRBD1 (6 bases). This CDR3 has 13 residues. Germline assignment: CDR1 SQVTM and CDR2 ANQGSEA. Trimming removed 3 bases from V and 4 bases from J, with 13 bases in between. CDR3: CSVESGTRYEQYF. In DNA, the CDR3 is TGCAGCGTTGAGTCCGGGACACGTTACGAGCAGTACTTC.